This T cell receptor (beta chain) was documented in a study of T cell changes during pregnancy in multiple sclerosis. Generated by immunoSEQ multiplex PCR, the TCRdb table keeps only in-frame clones and is missing some. The sample records roughly 35,000 clones, around 93% being singletons. Germline lookup yields CDR1 MNHEY and CDR2 SVGAGI. With 11 bases removed from V and 9 bases from J, the gap between germline ends came to 21 bases. The CDR3 length is 13 residues. The sequencing here drew on CD4+ T cells from peripheral blood mononuclear cells, taken in the third trimester of pregnancy. This TCR derives from a female donor in good health, enrolled as a control in a pregnancy study. This chain connects TRBV6-5 to TRBJ2-3; tentatively, D is TRBD2 (6 bases). The CDR3 region is CASTATTGGTQYF. DNA of the CDR3: TGTGCCTCCACTGCTACCACAGGAGGGACGCAGTATTTT.